These 16 T cell receptor beta chains came from one sample sequenced in a study of T cell responses to AZD1222 COVID-19 vaccine. TCRdb keeps only in-frame clones here, not all; method: immunoSEQ multiplex PCR. The sample has some 150,000 clones, approximately 93% seen once. The sample here was peripheral blood, taken on day 0 of AZD1222 vaccination. The receptors were sampled from an adult in good health.

The rearrangement joins TRBV3-1 (or the pseudogene TRBV3-2) to TRBJ1-5; D remains unclear. The CDR3 is made up of 13 amino acids. From germline, CDR1 is LGHDT and CDR2 YNNKEL (reference sequence). V lost 0 bases to trimming and J lost 1 base, with 1 base between them. CDR3 residues: CASSQESNQPQHF. CDR3 DNA sequence: TGTGCCAGCAGCCAAGAAAGCAATCAGCCCCAGCATTTT.

The V call is TRBV18, the J call TRBJ1-3, with D perhaps matching TRBD1 (5 bases). V lost 1 base and J 8 bases, leaving 12 bases between the germline ends. Germline lookup yields CDR1 KGHSH and CDR2 LQKENI. There are 14 residues in the CDR3. The CDR3 here is CASSPQGYSDTIYF. CDR3 nucleotides: TGTGCCAGCTCACCACAGGGGTATTCGGACACCATATATTTT. Together with reference TRBV18 and TRBJ1-3, the CDR3 gives the full variable domain: NAGVMQNPRHLVRRRGQEARLRCSPMKGHSHVYWYRQLPEEGLKFMVYLQKENIIDESGMPKERFSAEFPKEGPSILRIQQVVRGDSAAYFCASSPQGYSDTIYFGEGSWLTVV.

This sequence joins TRBV14 and TRBJ1-2, with D unresolved. The CDR3 contains 15 residues. V dropped 0 bases and J dropped 2 bases, with 10 bases sitting between them. Germline CDR1 reads SGHDN; CDR2 reads FVKESK. CDR3 loop: CASSQEVSANYGYTF. In DNA, the CDR3 is TGTGCCAGCAGCCAAGAAGTTAGCGCCAACTATGGCTACACCTTC.

The chain joins TRBV28 to TRBJ1-5; a possible D gene is TRBD1 (6 bases). The V gene's germline CDR1 is MDHEN and CDR2 SYDVKM. The CDR3 is made up of 16 amino acids. Trimming removed 2 bases at V and 6 bases at J, with 17 bases between. The CDR3 region is CASSLVKGHIVQPQHF. CDR3 nucleotide sequence: TGTGCCAGCAGTTTAGTTAAGGGACATATTGTTCAGCCCCAGCATTTT.

The rearrangement links TRBV5-1 to TRBJ2-1, with 11 bases matching TRBD2. This CDR3 region has 14 residues. Losses at the gene ends were 5 bases for V and 10 bases for J; bases not matched to a gene: 8. From germline, CDR1 is SGHRS and CDR2 YFSETQ. This chain's CDR3 is CASSFETSGAEQFF. CDR3 nucleotide sequence: TGCGCCAGCAGTTTCGAGACTAGCGGGGCCGAGCAGTTCTTC.

This chain links TRBV9 with TRBJ2-1, with 8 bases aligning to TRBD2. The CDR3 totals 17 residues. Trimming at V came to 3 bases and at J to 6 bases, leaving 14 bases not matched to a gene. CDR1 SGDLS and CDR2 YYNGEE come from the germline V gene. The CDR3 region has the DNA TGTGCCAGCAGCGGACGACTGGGTAGCGGGGCATCCAATGAGCAGTTCTTC. The encoded protein is CASSGRLGSGASNEQFF.

The chain recombines TRBV5-5 with TRBJ2-7; 11 bases agree with TRBD1. With 2 bases clipped from V and 5 bases from J, the junction kept 3 bases outside the gene matches. The CDR3 is 14 amino acids. CDR1 and CDR2 (germline): SGHKS, YYEKEE (reference sequence). CDR3 region: CASSFRTGGHEQYF. The CDR3 DNA reads as TGTGCCAGCAGCTTTCGGACAGGGGGCCACGAGCAGTACTTC.

The chain carries TRBV11-2 and TRBJ2-1; D is possibly TRBD1 (5 bases). Germline V lookup: CDR1 SGHAT, CDR2 FQNNGV. The CDR3 contains 15 residues. With 1 base removed from V and 2 bases from J, the gap between germline ends came to 9 bases. CDR3 region: CASSLGRATYNEQFF. The DNA for the CDR3 is TGTGCCAGCAGCTTAGGCAGGGCGACCTACAATGAGCAGTTCTTC. Full variable domain (outside the CDR3, taken from reference TRBV11-2 and TRBJ2-1): EAGVAQSPRYKIIEKRQSVAFWCNPISGHATLYWYQQILGQGPKLLIQFQNNGVVDDSQLPKDRFSAERLKGVDSTLKIQPAKLEDSAVYLCASSLGRATYNEQFFGPGTRLTVL.

This clone was detected once. The chain recombines TRBV3-1 (or the pseudogene TRBV3-2) with TRBJ1-6, with D possibly matching TRBD1 (5 bases). Germline V gene sequence: CDR1 LGHDT, CDR2 YNNKEL (reference sequence). This CDR3 has 16 amino acids. Trimming stripped 1 base from V and 9 bases from J, with 16 bases between. The chain's CDR3 is CASSQGIGGRGSPLHF. CDR3 DNA: TGTGCCAGCAGCCAAGGGATTGGGGGGAGAGGTTCACCCCTCCACTTT.

The rearrangement uses TRBV11-3 and TRBJ2-1; tentative D call: TRBD2 (7 bases). Deletions cut 2 bases from V and 0 bases from J, with 20 bases between. The CDR3 covers 19 residues. CDR1 and CDR2 (germline): SGHNT, YENEEA. The CDR3 sequence is CASSLRGAGALSSYNEQFF. CDR3 DNA: TGTGCCAGCAGCTTACGGGGTGCGGGGGCCTTAAGCTCCTACAATGAGCAGTTCTTC.

The rearrangement links TRBV12-3 or TRBV12-4 to TRBJ2-1; 7 bases are a match to TRBD2. The length of the CDR3 is 13 residues. Germline trimming cut 2 bases from V and 8 bases from J; bases unmatched to any gene: 3. The CDR3 here is CASSLREVHEQFF. The CDR3 DNA is TGTGCCAGCAGTTTACGGGAGGTCCATGAGCAGTTCTTC.

This clone has a single count. The chain couples TRBV4-1 to TRBJ1-1; no clear D gene. Germline CDR1 reads MGHRA; CDR2 reads YSYEKL. The germline V and J ends were trimmed by 0 bases and 7 bases, with 6 bases remaining between them. The CDR3 contains 12 residues. The CDR3 region is CASSQDPGEAFF. The CDR3 DNA sequence: TGCGCCAGCAGCCAAGATCCCGGTGAAGCTTTCTTT.

The J gene is TRBJ1-2, the V gene TRBV6-5, with D hard to call. The CDR3 loop spans 10 amino acids. Trimming took off 5 bases at V and 4 bases at J, with 2 bases between the two ends. Germline CDR1 MNHEY, CDR2 SVGAGI. CDR3 DNA: TGTGCCAGCAGTCTCTATGGCTACACCTTC. It translates to CASSLYGYTF.

The chain recombines TRBV28 with TRBJ1-5, with a tentative D call TRBD1 (5 bases). The CDR3 sequence is 14 residues long. The V gene lost 4 bases and the J gene lost 0 bases, with 7 bases spanning the gap. CDR1 and CDR2 from the germline V gene are MDHEN and SYDVKM. This CDR3 reads CASSWGGSNQPQHF. The CDR3 DNA follows: TGTGCCAGCAGTTGGGGCGGTAGCAATCAGCCCCAGCATTTT.

The chain employs TRBV6-5 and TRBJ1-1; 7 bases align to TRBD1. The V gene end was trimmed by 5 bases and the J gene end by 6 bases; junction bases not matched to a gene: 3. The CDR3 covers 12 residues. Germline assignment: CDR1 MNHEY and CDR2 SVGAGI. The CDR3 DNA is TGTGCCAGCAGTCACAGGGGTTCTGAAGCTTTCTTT. This codes for CASSHRGSEAFF.

This sequence joins TRBV4-3 and TRBJ1-1, with TRBD1 matching over 7 bases. V was clipped by 0 bases and J by 5 bases; unmatched bases: 3. From germline, CDR1 is LGHNA and CDR2 YSLEER. CDR3 length equals 14 residues. CDR3 coding DNA: TGCGCCAGCAGCCAAGACAGGGGGGGAACTGAAGCTTTCTTT. The encoded protein is CASSQDRGGTEAFF.